This T cell receptor (beta chain) was found in a study of cytomegalovirus exposure and HLA in healthy donors. Researchers ran the PCR with 60 Vbeta and 13 Jbeta primers. The table came from immunoSEQ multiplex PCR; TCRdb's copy has only in-frame clones and leaves some out. The table shows about 160,000 clones, with around three quarters occurring only once. This CDR3 spans 14 amino acids. From germline, CDR1 is MNHEY and CDR2 SMNVEV (reference sequence). V lost 4 bases and J lost 2; bases outside the gene matches: 4. This sequence joins TRBV27 and TRBJ1-2; 7 positions agree with TRBD1. This clonotype was obtained from a woman aged 40 to 50 in good health and CMV-seronegative. The sequenced sample consisted of PBMCs. The chain's CDR3 is CASSWTQGNYGYTF. In nucleotides, the CDR3 is TGTGCCAGCAGTTGGACACAGGGGAACTATGGCTACACCTTC.